This T cell receptor (beta chain) appears in the sequencing data of a study of cytomegalovirus exposure and HLA in healthy donors. Study findings and constraints: A later analysis found that most CMV-associated TCR beta chains appeared HLA-restricted.

In this sample, this clone turned up a few times. What it recognizes is unknown. PCR used 60 Vbeta primers and 13 Jbeta primers. Libraries were prepared by immunoSEQ multiplex PCR; TCRdb keeps only in-frame clonotypes and omits some of them. The sample shows about 190,000 clones, roughly 80% of them seen only once. Specimen: PBMCs. This clonotype originated in a male donor in good health and CMV-seronegative.

The CDR3 protein is CASSSGQSSGNTIYF. Here the CDR3 DNA reads TGTGCCAGCAGTTCGGGACAGAGCTCTGGAAACACCATATATTTT. The rearrangement joins TRBV6-5 to TRBJ1-3, with 7 positions matching TRBD1. V was clipped by 4 bases and J by 0 bases; unmatched bases: 3. Germline V lookup: CDR1 MNHEY, CDR2 SVGAGI. CDR3 length: 15 residues.